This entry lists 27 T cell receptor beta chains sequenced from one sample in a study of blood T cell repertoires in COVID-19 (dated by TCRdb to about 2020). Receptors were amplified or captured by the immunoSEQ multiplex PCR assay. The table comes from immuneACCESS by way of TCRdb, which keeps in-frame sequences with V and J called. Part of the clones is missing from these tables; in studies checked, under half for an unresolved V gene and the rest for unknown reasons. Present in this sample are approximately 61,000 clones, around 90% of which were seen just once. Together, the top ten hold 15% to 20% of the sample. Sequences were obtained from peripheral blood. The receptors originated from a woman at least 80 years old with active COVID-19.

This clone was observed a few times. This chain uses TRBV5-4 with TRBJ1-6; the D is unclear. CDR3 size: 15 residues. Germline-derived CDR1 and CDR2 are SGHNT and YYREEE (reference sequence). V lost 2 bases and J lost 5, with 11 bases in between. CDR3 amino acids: CASSFGVSHNSPLHF. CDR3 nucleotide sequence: TGTGCCAGCAGCTTCGGGGTATCCCATAATTCACCCCTCCACTTT.

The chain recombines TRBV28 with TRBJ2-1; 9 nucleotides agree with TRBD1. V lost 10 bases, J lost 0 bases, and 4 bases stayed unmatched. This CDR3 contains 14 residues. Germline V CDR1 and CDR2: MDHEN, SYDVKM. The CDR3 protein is CATTGGASYNEQFF. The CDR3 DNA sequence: TGTGCCACCACAGGGGGCGCCTCCTACAATGAGCAGTTCTTC.

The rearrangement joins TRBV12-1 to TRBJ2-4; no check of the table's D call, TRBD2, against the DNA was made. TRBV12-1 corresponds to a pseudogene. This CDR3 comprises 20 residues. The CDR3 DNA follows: TGTGCCAGCAGCCCCCGAATGGGACTAGCGGGGGGTTTAGCCAAAAACATTCAGTACTTC. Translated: CASSPRMGLAGGLAKNIQYF.

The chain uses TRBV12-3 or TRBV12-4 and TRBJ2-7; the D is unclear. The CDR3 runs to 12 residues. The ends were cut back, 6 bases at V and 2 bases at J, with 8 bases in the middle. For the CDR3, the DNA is TGTGCCAGCAGCCTAAGTGCCTACGAGCAGTACTTC. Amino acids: CASSLSAYEQYF.

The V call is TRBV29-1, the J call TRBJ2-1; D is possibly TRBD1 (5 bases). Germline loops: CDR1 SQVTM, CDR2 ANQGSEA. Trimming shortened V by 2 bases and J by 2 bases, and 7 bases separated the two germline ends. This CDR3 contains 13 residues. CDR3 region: CSVEQGTYNEQFF. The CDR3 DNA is TGCAGCGTTGAACAGGGAACCTACAATGAGCAGTTCTTC.

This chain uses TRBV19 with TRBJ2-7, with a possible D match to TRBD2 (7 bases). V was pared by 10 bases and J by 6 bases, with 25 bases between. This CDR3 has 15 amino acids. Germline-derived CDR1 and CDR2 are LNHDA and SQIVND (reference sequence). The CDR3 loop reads CATSAGGGRSGEQYF. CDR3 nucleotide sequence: TGTGCCACCTCAGCGGGCGGGGGCCGCAGCGGCGAGCAGTACTTC.

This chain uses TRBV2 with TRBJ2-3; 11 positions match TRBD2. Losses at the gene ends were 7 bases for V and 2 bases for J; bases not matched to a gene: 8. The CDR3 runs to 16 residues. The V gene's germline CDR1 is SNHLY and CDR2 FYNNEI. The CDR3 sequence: CASKLLAGGYTDTQYF. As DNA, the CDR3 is TGTGCCAGCAAATTGCTAGCGGGGGGCTACACAGATACGCAGTATTTT.

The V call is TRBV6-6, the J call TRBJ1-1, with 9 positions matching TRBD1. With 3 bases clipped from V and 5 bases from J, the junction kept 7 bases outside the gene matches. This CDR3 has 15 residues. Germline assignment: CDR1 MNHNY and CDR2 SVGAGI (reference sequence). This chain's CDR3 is CASSYTQGAPTEAFF. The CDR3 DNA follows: TGTGCCAGCAGTTATACACAGGGGGCGCCTACTGAAGCTTTCTTT.

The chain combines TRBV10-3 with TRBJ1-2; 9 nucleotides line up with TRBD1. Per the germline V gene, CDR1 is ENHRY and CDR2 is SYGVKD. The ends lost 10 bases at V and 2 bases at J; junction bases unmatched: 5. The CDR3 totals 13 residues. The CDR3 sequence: CATGTGINYGYTF. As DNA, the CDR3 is TGTGCCACTGGGACAGGGATAAACTATGGCTACACCTTC.

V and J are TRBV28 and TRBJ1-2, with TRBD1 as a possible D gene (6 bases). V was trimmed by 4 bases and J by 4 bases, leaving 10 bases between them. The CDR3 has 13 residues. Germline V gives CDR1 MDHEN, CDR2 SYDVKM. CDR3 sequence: CASSSDSLYGYTF. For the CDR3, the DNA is TGTGCCAGCAGTTCGGACAGTCTCTATGGCTACACCTTC.

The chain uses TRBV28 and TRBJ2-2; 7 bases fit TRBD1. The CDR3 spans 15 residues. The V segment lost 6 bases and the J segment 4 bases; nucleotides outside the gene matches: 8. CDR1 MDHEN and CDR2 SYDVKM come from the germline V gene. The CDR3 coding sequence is TGTGCCAGCAGCTGGGGGACAGCCTCCACCGGGGAGCTGTTTTTT. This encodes CASSWGTASTGELFF.

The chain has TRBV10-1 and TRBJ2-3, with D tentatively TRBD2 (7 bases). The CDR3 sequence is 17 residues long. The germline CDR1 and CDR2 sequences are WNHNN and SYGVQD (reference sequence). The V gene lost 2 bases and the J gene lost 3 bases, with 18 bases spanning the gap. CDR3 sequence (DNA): TGCGCCAGCAGTGAGGGGAAGGGGGGGGGCCGAACAGATACGCAGTATTTT. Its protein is CASSEGKGGGRTDTQYF.

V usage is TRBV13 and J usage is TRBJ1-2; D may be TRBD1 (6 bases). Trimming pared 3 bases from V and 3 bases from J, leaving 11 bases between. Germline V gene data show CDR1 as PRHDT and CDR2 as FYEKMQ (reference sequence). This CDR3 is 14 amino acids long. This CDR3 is CASSFLGADYGYTF. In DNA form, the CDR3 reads TGTGCCAGCAGCTTTCTGGGGGCAGACTATGGCTACACCTTC.

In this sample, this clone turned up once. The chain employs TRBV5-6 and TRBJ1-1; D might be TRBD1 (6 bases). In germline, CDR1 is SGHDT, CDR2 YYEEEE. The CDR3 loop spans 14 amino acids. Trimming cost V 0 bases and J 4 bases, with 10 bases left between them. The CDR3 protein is CASSLGTVTTEAFF. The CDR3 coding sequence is TGTGCCAGCAGCTTGGGGACAGTTACCACTGAAGCTTTCTTT.

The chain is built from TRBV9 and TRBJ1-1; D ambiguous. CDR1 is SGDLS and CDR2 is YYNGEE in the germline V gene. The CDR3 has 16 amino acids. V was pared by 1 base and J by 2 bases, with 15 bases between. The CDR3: CASSVLPSVVNTEAFF. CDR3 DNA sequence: TGTGCCAGCAGCGTATTACCTAGTGTCGTAAACACTGAAGCTTTCTTT.

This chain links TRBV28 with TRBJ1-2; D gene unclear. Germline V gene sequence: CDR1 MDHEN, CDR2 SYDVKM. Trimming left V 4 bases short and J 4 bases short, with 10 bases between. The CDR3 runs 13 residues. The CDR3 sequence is CASSSTTPYGYTF. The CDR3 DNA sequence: TGTGCCAGCAGTTCGACTACTCCCTATGGCTACACCTTC.

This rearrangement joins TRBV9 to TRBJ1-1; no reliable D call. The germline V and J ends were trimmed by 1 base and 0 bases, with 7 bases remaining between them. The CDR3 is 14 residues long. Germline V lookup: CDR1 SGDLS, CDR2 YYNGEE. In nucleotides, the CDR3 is TGTGCCAGCAGCGTAACAGACCTGAACACTGAAGCTTTCTTT. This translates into CASSVTDLNTEAFF.

The DNA of the CDR3 is TGTGCCAGCAGCTTAACGGAAGCGAAAACGCAGTATTTT. This codes for CASSLTEAKTQYF. The genes are TRBV7-3 and TRBJ2-3; D not certain. Trimming removed 0 bases from V and 9 bases from J, with 10 bases in between. The CDR3 sequence is 13 residues long. Germline values: CDR1 SGHTA, CDR2 FQGTGA.

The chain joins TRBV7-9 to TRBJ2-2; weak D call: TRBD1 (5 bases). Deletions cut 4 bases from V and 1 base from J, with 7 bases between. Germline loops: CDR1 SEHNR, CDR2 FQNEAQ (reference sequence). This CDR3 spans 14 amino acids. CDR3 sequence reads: CASSYQGNTGELFF. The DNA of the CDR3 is TGTGCCAGCAGCTACCAGGGGAACACCGGGGAGCTGTTTTTT. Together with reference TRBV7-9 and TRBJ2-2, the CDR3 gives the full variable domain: DTGVSQNPRHKITKRGQNVTFRCDPISEHNRLYWYRQTLGQGPEFLTYFQNEAQLEKSRLLSDRFSAERPKGSFSTLEIQRTEQGDSAMYLCASSYQGNTGELFFGEGSRLTVL.

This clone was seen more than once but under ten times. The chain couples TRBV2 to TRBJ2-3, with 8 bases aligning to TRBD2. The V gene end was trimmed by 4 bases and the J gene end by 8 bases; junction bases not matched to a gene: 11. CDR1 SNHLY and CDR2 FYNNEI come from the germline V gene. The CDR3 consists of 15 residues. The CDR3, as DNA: TGTGCCAGCAGTGGGGGACTAGTACTCTGGCTTACGCAGTATTTT. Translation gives CASSGGLVLWLTQYF.

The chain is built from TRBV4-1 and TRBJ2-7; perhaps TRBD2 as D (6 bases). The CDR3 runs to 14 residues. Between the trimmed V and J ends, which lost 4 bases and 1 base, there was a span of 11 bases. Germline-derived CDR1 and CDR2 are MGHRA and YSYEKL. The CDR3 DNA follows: TGCGCCAGCAGCCCGGGACTCCTGTCCTACGAGCAGTACTTC. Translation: CASSPGLLSYEQYF.

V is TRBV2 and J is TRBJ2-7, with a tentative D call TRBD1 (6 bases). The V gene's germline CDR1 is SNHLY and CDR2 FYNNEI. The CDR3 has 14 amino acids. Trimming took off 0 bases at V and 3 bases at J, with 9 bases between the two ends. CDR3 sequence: CASSEARGVYEQYF. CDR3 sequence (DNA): TGTGCCAGCAGTGAAGCCAGGGGAGTCTACGAGCAGTACTTC.

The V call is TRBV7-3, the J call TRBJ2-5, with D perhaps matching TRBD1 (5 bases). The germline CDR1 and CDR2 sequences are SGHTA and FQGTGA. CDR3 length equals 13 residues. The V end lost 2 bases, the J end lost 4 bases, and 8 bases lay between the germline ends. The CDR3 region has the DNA TGTGCCAGCAGCTTAGGGGCGCGAGAGACCCAGTACTTC. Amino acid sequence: CASSLGARETQYF. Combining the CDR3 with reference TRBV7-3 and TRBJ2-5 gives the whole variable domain GAGVSQTPSNKVTEKGKYVELRCDPISGHTALYWYRQSLGQGPEFLIYFQGTGAADDSGLPNDRFFAVRPEGSVSTLKIQRTERGDSAVYLCASSLGARETQYFGPGTRLLVL.

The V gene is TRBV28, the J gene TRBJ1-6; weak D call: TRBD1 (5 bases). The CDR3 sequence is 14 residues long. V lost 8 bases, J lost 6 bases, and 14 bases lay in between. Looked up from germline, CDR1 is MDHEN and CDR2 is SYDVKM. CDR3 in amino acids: CASPKGVSNSPLHF. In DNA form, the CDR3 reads TGTGCCAGCCCAAAAGGGGTAAGTAATTCACCCCTCCACTTT.

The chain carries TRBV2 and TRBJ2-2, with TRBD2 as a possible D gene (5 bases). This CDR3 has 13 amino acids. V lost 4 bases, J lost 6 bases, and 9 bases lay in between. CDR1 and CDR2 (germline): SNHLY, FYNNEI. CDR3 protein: CASSVGRAGELFF. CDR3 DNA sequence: TGTGCCAGCAGTGTCGGGCGGGCCGGGGAGCTGTTTTTT.

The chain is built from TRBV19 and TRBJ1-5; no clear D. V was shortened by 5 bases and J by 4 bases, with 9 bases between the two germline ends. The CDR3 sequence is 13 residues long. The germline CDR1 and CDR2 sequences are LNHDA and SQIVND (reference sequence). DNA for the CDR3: TGTGCCAGTAGTGTTAACAGAAATCAGCCCCAGCATTTT. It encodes CASSVNRNQPQHF.

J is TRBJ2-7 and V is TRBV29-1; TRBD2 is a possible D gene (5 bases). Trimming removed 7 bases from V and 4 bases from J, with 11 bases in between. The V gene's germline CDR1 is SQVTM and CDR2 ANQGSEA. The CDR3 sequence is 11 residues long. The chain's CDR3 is CSGGLLYEQYF. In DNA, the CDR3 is TGCAGCGGAGGACTTCTTTACGAGCAGTACTTC.